A single sample is the source of the 10 T cell receptor beta chains below, sequenced in a study of T cells after yellow fever vaccination (dated by TCRdb to between 2019 and 2020). Read against the paper, the sample's treatment or condition label means: live attenuated yellow fever vaccine strain. The library was built by means of 5' RACE. Instrument used: Illumina HiSeq 2500. Starting from the raw public reads, TCRdb applied fastp trimming at Q25, assembled clones with MiXCR and retained in-frame beta chains. Merged by CDR3 protein, the rows form single entries marked with the most common genes and DNA. A total of under 300,000 distinct CDR3 sequences appear in this sample, about 7.1% of them only once. The ten top clones hold approximately 0.84% of the sample. The source was CD4+ T cells sorted from PBMCs, collected 15 days after the yellow fever booster vaccination. The receptors stem from a man aged 25-40 years who received the YFV17D yellow fever vaccine.

This clonotype was counted ten times or more. The chain has TRBV19 and TRBJ2-5; perhaps TRBD2 as D (6 bases). CDR3 length: 15 residues. Germline CDR1 is LNHDA and CDR2 is SQIVND (reference sequence). Trimming shortened V by 3 bases and J by 4 bases, and 15 bases separated the two germline ends. The CDR3, as DNA: TGTGCCAGTAGTATGGGCGTAGGAGGGTTAGAGACCCAGTACTTC. Translating gives CASSMGVGGLETQYF.

This clonotype was seen a few times. The chain combines TRBV18 with TRBJ2-7; 10 positions match TRBD1. J gave up 4 bases and V 3 bases, and 9 bases lay outside the gene matches. Germline V gene sequence: CDR1 KGHSH, CDR2 LQKENI. The CDR3 has 16 amino acids. This chain's CDR3 is CASSPSVRTGGYEQYF. The CDR3 nucleotides are TGTGCCAGCTCACCGTCGGTGCGGACAGGGGGTTACGAGCAGTACTTC.

This clonotype was detected ten times or more. The rearrangement joins TRBV6-5 to TRBJ1-1, with D possibly TRBD1 on 5 matching bases. V dropped 7 bases and J dropped 3 bases, with 15 bases sitting between them. This CDR3 region has 14 residues. Germline CDR1 and CDR2: MNHEY and SVGAGI. The CDR3 region is CASTLVGGDTEAFF. CDR3 bases: TGTGCCAGCACCCTAGTGGGGGGGGACACTGAAGCTTTCTTT.

The chain couples TRBV11-1 to TRBJ2-1; 14 bases are a match to TRBD2. The J segment lost 3 bases and the V segment lost 5 bases, leaving 9 bases of the junction unmatched. Germline values: CDR1 SGHAT, CDR2 FQDESV (reference sequence). The CDR3 sequence is 18 residues long. The CDR3 sequence is CASSPKGLAGGHYNEQFF. The CDR3 DNA follows: TGTGCCAGCAGCCCGAAAGGACTAGCGGGAGGCCACTACAATGAGCAGTTCTTC.

This clonotype appeared a few times. This chain uses TRBV7-3 with TRBJ2-6, with D tentatively TRBD1 (6 bases). CDR3 length: 15 residues. Germline lookup yields CDR1 SGHTA and CDR2 FQGTGA. V lost 5 bases to trimming and J lost 2 bases, with 10 bases between them. CDR3 in DNA: TGTGCCAGCAGCCACAGGGCCCCTGGGGCCAACGTCCTGACTTTC. Encoded protein: CASSHRAPGANVLTF.

At least ten counts were recorded for this clonotype. The chain's CDR3 is CSARSVGRLGYGYTF. CDR3 in DNA: TGCAGTGCTAGATCCGTTGGGAGGTTAGGATATGGCTACACCTTC. The gene calls are TRBV20-1 and TRBJ1-2, with D unresolved. Germline values: CDR1 DFQATT, CDR2 SNEGSKA (reference sequence). CDR3 size: 15 residues. Trimming took off 2 bases at V and 5 bases at J, with 18 bases between the two ends.

There are a few counts of this clonotype. J is TRBJ2-3 and V is TRBV14; 8 bases map to TRBD2. Germline V gene lookup returns CDR1 SGHDN and CDR2 FVKESK. This CDR3 has 15 amino acids. Trimming at V came to 3 bases and at J to 3 bases, leaving 5 bases not matched to a gene. Here the CDR3 DNA reads TGTGCCAGCAGCCACTCGGGAGGGCCTACAGATACGCAGTATTTT. Translation: CASSHSGGPTDTQYF.

This clonotype was counted ten times or more. This chain uses TRBV20-1 with TRBJ2-5; D possibly matches TRBD1 or TRBD2 (6 bases each). Germline loops: CDR1 DFQATT, CDR2 SNEGSKA (reference sequence). The length of the CDR3 is 13 residues. V lost 3 bases, J lost 4 bases, and 12 bases lay in between. DNA for the CDR3: TGCAGTGCTAGGGGGGGCGGGGCAGAGACCCAGTACTTC. The encoded protein is CSARGGGAETQYF.

The chain has TRBV5-6 and TRBJ2-1; tentative D call: TRBD2 (5 bases). Germline V gene sequence: CDR1 SGHDT, CDR2 YYEEEE. The CDR3 is made up of 13 amino acids. The V gene lost 5 bases and the J gene lost 7 bases, with 13 bases spanning the gap. As DNA, the CDR3 is TGTGCCAGCAGGAGGGTCGTACGGAATGAGCAGTTCTTC. It translates to CASRRVVRNEQFF.

Details on this clonotype: A much larger clone differs from this one at a single base, so this may be a read error. The chain carries TRBV20-1 and TRBJ1-5; tentative D call: TRBD1 (6 bases). Germline values: CDR1 DFQATT, CDR2 SNEGSKA (reference sequence). The CDR3 length is 13 residues. The ends were cut back, 3 bases at V and 11 bases at J, with 17 bases in the middle. CDR3 sequence reads: CSASITGSSAQHF. The CDR3 nucleotides are TGCAGTGCTAGCATCACAGGGAGTTCAGCCCAGCATTTT.